This TCR beta chain was recovered during a study of identical twins. CDR1 and CDR2 (germline): LNHDA, SQIVND (reference sequence). This CDR3 comprises 17 residues. V was pared by 5 bases and J by 4 bases, with 23 bases between. This clonotype has only one observation. Its antigen is as yet unknown. MiXCR was run by TCRdb on the 5' RACE reads, yielding one entry per CDR3 protein. The sample has 1.5 million to 2 million distinct CDR3 sequences, about 30% seen once; the top ten hold about 0.27%. With no exceptions, donors were healthy Caucasians. Whole-study findings and limits: Insertions were fewer in abundant cord blood beta clonotypes, whereas memory repertoires showed none of this pattern. Diverse VJ usage suggested most zero-insertion clonotypes were not invariant T cells. With monozygotic twins, out-of-frame TCR alpha sharing exceeded what models estimated.

This TCR came from a newborn girl in good health. The chain uses TRBV19 and TRBJ1-2; D remains ambiguous. The sample taken for sequencing was cord blood. The CDR3 nucleotides read TGTGCCAGTAGTCCTCGGCCTCAGGTGGTTTATTTCTATGGCTACACCTTC. As protein: CASSPRPQVVYFYGYTF.